This TCR beta chain was sequenced in a study of OX40 agonist ivuxolimab in advanced cancers. As for the study in general: Each patient was given ivuxolimab into a vein every 2 weeks, at 0.01 to 10 mg/kg. Those enrolled were 80% to 85% male, with a mean age of around 60 years and ages from about 20 to 80.

There are 16 residues in the CDR3. Trimming took off 3 bases at V and 6 bases at J, with 20 bases between the two ends. CDR1 and CDR2 from the germline V gene are SGHDN and FVKESK. Libraries were prepared by immunoSEQ multiplex PCR; TCRdb keeps only in-frame clonotypes and omits some of them. The profile shows more than 75,000 clones, less than 90% of them singletons. The TCR was taken from an adult with an advanced solid tumor such as melanoma, head and neck, liver or kidney cancer. The J gene is TRBJ2-5, the V gene TRBV14; either TRBD1 or TRBD2 may fit D (5 bases each). The source was CD4+ or CD8+ T cells sorted from blood, collected in a trial of the OX40 agonist ivuxolimab. CDR3 coding DNA: TGTGCCAGCAGCCAGAGAACCGGGACCCTAGGAAAGACCCAGTACTTC. As protein: CASSQRTGTLGKTQYF.